The TCR beta chain under discussion was sequenced for a study of control samples from healthy donors and cancer patients (dated by TCRdb to 2020 to 2021). The library was generated by the immunoSEQ multiplex PCR assay. The table was pulled from immuneACCESS by TCRdb, which kept in-frame rearrangements only. Such tables lose some clones; where checked, under half of the loss comes from unresolved V genes, and the rest has no known cause. The sample has some 73,000 clones on record, roughly 94% of them singletons. The leading ten clones occupy around 6.4% of the sample. About this clone: Its antigen target is currently unknown. The sample holds no much larger clone one base away, and base qualities are not on file.

The TCR comes from a woman aged 40 to 50 in good health. The sequenced material came from blood.

For the CDR3, the sequence is CASSRQGNQPQHF. The nucleotide sequence reads as follows: TGTGCCAGCAGCCGACAGGGCAATCAGCCCCAGCATTTT. The chain joins TRBV6-2 or TRBV6-3 to TRBJ1-5; the D gene is possibly TRBD1, with 6 bases matching. The CDR3 measures 13 amino acids from cysteine to phenylalanine. Only the CDR3 part of the read is kept: 39 bases, read in frame from the first base. The CDR1 and CDR2 encoded by the germline V gene are MNHEY and SVGEGT. V drops 6 bases and J drops 2 bases, leaving 8 bases in between.